A selection of T cell receptor beta chains follows, all from one sample in a study of OX40 agonist ivuxolimab in advanced cancers. Sequencing used immunoSEQ multiplex PCR; TCRdb keeps in-frame clones, though not all of them. The table has about 22,000 clones, approximately 86% seen once. Sequenced material: CD4+ or CD8+ T cells sorted from blood, taken in a trial of the OX40 agonist ivuxolimab. These receptors originate from an adult with an advanced solid tumor such as melanoma, head and neck, liver or kidney cancer. The CDR3 runs from the conserved cysteine through the conserved F or W. A D gene is named only where the DNA matches it firmly. Clone size is shown for a subset of rows, as once, few, many or a class of expanded clone.

v_call	clone_size	d_call	j_call	cdr3_nt	cdr3_aa
TRBV19	once	-	TRBJ2-1	TGTGCCAGTAGTATGGGGCTGGGGAATGAGCAGTTCTTC	CASSMGLGNEQFF
TRBV28	once	TRBD1	TRBJ1-1	TGTGCCAGCACCTGGGACAGGGAAGACACTGAAGCTTTCTTT	CASTWDREDTEAFF
TRBV9	-	TRBD2	TRBJ2-1	TGTGCCAGCAGCGCGACTAGCGGGACTTCCTACAATGAGCAGTTCTTC	CASSATSGTSYNEQFF
TRBV14	once	-	TRBJ1-2	TGTGCCAGCAGCCAGGAGAGCACGCCGTTTGGGGCTAACTATGGCTACACCTTC	CASSQESTPFGANYGYTF
TRBV7-8	-	-	TRBJ1-1	TGTGCCAGCAGCTTAGAAATCTTGGACACTGAAGCTTTCTTT	CASSLEILDTEAFF
TRBV28	few	TRBD1	TRBJ1-1	TGTGCCAGCACCCCAGACAGGGAGAACACTGAAGCTTTCTTT	CASTPDRENTEAFF
TRBV7-9	few	TRBD2	TRBJ2-5	TGTGCCAGCAGCACCAGCGGGATACAAGAGACCCAGTACTTC	CASSTSGIQETQYF
TRBV13	-	-	TRBJ1-1	TGTGCCAGCAGCTTCGGGGGGTTGAACACTGAAGCTTTCTTT	CASSFGGLNTEAFF
TRBV9	-	TRBD2	TRBJ2-2	TGTGCCAGCAGCCCCGGGACTAGCGGGAGGGCCGCCGGGGAGCTGTTTTTT	CASSPGTSGRAAGELFF
TRBV5-4	-	-	TRBJ2-7	TGTGCCAGCAGCGCTACGTTCAACAGCTACGAGCAGTACTTC	CASSATFNSYEQYF
TRBV2	-	-	TRBJ2-7	TGTGCCAGCAGTGAAACGGACACCTACGAGCAGTACTTC	CASSETDTYEQYF
TRBV7-8	once	TRBD1	TRBJ2-5	TGTGCCAGCAGCCCCCTCGGGCAGCGGAAGGGGGCAGAGACCCAGTACTTC	CASSPLGQRKGAETQYF
TRBV10-2	few	TRBD1	TRBJ1-1	TGCGCCAGCGGGACAGGAGTAAACGCTGAAGCTTTCTTT	CASGTGVNAEAFF
TRBV10-3	-	TRBD1	TRBJ1-5	TGTGCCACCTCCGGGACAGGGGGCAAAATAGATCAGCCCCAGCATTTT	CATSGTGGKIDQPQHF
TRBV19	-	-	TRBJ1-2	TGTGCCAGTAGTATCCCGGGTGGCTACACCTTC	CASSIPGGYTF